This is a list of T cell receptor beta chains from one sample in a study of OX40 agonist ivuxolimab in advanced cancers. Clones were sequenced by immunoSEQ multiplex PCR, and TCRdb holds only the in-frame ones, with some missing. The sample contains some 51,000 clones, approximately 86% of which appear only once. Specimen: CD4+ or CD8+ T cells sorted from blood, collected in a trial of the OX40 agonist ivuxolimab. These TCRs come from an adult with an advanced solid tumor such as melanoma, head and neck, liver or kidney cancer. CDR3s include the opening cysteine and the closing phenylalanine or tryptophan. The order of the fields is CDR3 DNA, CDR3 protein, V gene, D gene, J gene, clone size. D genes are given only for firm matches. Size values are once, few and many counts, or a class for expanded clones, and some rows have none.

DNA: TGTGCCAGCAGCCCGAGGGGGAGGGTGAATGAAAAACTGTTTTTT; CDR3: CASSPRGRVNEKLFF; V: TRBV9; D: NA; J: TRBJ1-4; size: once
DNA: TGTGCCAGCCGTACTAGTGGGGTCTACGAGCAGTACTTC; CDR3: CASRTSGVYEQYF; V: TRBV6-1; D: NA; J: TRBJ2-7; size: NA
DNA: TGTGCCAGCAGCGAAACTGGAAACACCATATATTTT; CDR3: CASSETGNTIYF; V: TRBV9; D: NA; J: TRBJ1-3; size: NA
DNA: TGTGCCAGCAGACCCGGGGGGGGTAGCAATCAGCCCCAGCATTTT; CDR3: CASRPGGGSNQPQHF; V: TRBV13; D: NA; J: TRBJ1-5; size: NA
DNA: TGTGCCAGCAGCTACACCGTTAATGAGCAGTTCTTC; CDR3: CASSYTVNEQFF; V: TRBV7-9; D: NA; J: TRBJ2-1; size: once
DNA: TGTGCCAGCAGCCTCGGACCCGGGACAGGGGGCACTGAAGCTTTCTTT; CDR3: CASSLGPGTGGTEAFF; V: TRBV11-2; D: TRBD1; J: TRBJ1-1; size: NA
DNA: TGTGCCATCGGCAAAACTAGCGGGGGGGCAAAAATCTCCTACGAGCAGTACTTC; CDR3: CAIGKTSGGAKISYEQYF; V: TRBV10-3; D: TRBD2; J: TRBJ2-7; size: NA
DNA: TGTGCCACCAGCGCCCGTTTTCAGGGAGACTATGGCTACACCTTC; CDR3: CATSARFQGDYGYTF; V: TRBV15; D: NA; J: TRBJ1-2; size: NA
DNA: TGTGCCAGCAGTTTATTGGGGCAGGAGCCCCAGCATTTT; CDR3: CASSLLGQEPQHF; V: TRBV27; D: NA; J: TRBJ1-5; size: NA
DNA: TGTGCCAGCAGCTACGGGACAGGGGTTATGAACACTGAAGCTTTCTTT; CDR3: CASSYGTGVMNTEAFF; V: TRBV6-5; D: TRBD1; J: TRBJ1-1; size: NA
DNA: TGTGCCAGCAGTTACTCGGTTGCCTGGTTAACTGAAGCTTTCTTT; CDR3: CASSYSVAWLTEAFF; V: TRBV6-5; D: NA; J: TRBJ1-1; size: NA
DNA: TGTGCCAGCAGCTTTGGTGCCAGCTACACCTTC; CDR3: CASSFGASYTF; V: TRBV7-2; D: NA; J: TRBJ1-2; size: NA
DNA: TGTGCCAGTAGTCCGATCGGCGGGGGGGCCGTCACAGATACGCAGTATTTT; CDR3: CASSPIGGGAVTDTQYF; V: TRBV19; D: TRBD2; J: TRBJ2-3; size: NA
DNA: TGTGCCAGCAGCTTATATGATGATGGGAATGGCTACACCTTC; CDR3: CASSLYDDGNGYTF; V: TRBV7-2; D: NA; J: TRBJ1-2; size: NA
DNA: TGTGCCAGCAGCCTAGGGGCAGGGGGCTCCTACGAGCAGTACTTC; CDR3: CASSLGAGGSYEQYF; V: TRBV11-2; D: TRBD1; J: TRBJ2-7; size: once
DNA: TGTGCCATGGGCGGGGAGAACACCGGGGAGCTGTTTTTT; CDR3: CAMGGENTGELFF; V: TRBV6-1; D: NA; J: TRBJ2-2; size: NA
DNA: TGTGCCAGCAGCTTCTATGGGGGACAGGGTATCGACGAGCAGTACTTC; CDR3: CASSFYGGQGIDEQYF; V: TRBV9; D: TRBD1; J: TRBJ2-7; size: NA
DNA: TGTGCCAGCAGCTTAGCATCCGACAGGGACTGGCCCCACAATGAGCAGTTCTTC; CDR3: CASSLASDRDWPHNEQFF; V: TRBV7-6; D: NA; J: TRBJ2-1; size: once
DNA: TGTGCCAGCAGTCCCGGGGACAGGGGGAATGAAAAACTGTTTTTT; CDR3: CASSPGDRGNEKLFF; V: TRBV6-5; D: TRBD1; J: TRBJ1-4; size: NA
DNA: TGTGCCAGCAGCACCACATTGAACACTGAAGCTTTCTTT; CDR3: CASSTTLNTEAFF; V: TRBV5-6; D: NA; J: TRBJ1-1; size: medium-sized
DNA: TGTGCCAGTAGTATCCGAGGGTATGCCGGAAACACCATATATTTT; CDR3: CASSIRGYAGNTIYF; V: TRBV19; D: NA; J: TRBJ1-3; size: once
DNA: TGTGCCAGCAGCTCGGAGAGCTCCTACGAGCAGTACTTC; CDR3: CASSSESSYEQYF; V: TRBV13; D: NA; J: TRBJ2-7; size: NA
DNA: TGTGCCAGCAGCTTGGAGTGGCCAGGGCCTACGGGGCAGTACTTC; CDR3: CASSLEWPGPTGQYF; V: TRBV5-4; D: NA; J: TRBJ2-7; size: NA
DNA: TGTGCCAGCAGCTTAGCGATGGCTGACTCTACGTGGTTGATTGAGCAGTACTTC; CDR3: CASSLAMADSTWLIEQYF; V: TRBV7-8; D: NA; J: TRBJ2-5; size: NA
DNA: TGTGCCAGCGAGAGCGGGAACTCCTACAATGAGCAGTTCTTC; CDR3: CASESGNSYNEQFF; V: TRBV6-5; D: TRBD2; J: TRBJ2-1; size: medium-sized
DNA: TGTGCCAGCAGTTTATCCAACCCAGGGGACCTCTCTGGGGCCAACGTCCTGACTTTC; CDR3: CASSLSNPGDLSGANVLTF; V: TRBV27; D: NA; J: TRBJ2-6; size: NA
DNA: TGTGCCAGCAGCCAGACAGATGGCTACACCTTC; CDR3: CASSQTDGYTF; V: TRBV16; D: NA; J: TRBJ1-2; size: NA
DNA: TGTGCCAGCAGCTATGCATTCGGCGAGCAGTACTTC; CDR3: CASSYAFGEQYF; V: TRBV11-2; D: NA; J: TRBJ2-7; size: NA
DNA: TGTGCCAGCAGTTTATTGGGAGGGGGCCAACGGGGCACAGATACGCAGTATTTT; CDR3: CASSLLGGGQRGTDTQYF; V: TRBV28; D: NA; J: TRBJ2-3; size: NA
DNA: TGTGCCACCAGCAGAGATACGGAGGCCGCGTCTACCTACGAGCAGTACTTC; CDR3: CATSRDTEAASTYEQYF; V: TRBV15; D: NA; J: TRBJ2-7; size: once
DNA: TGTGCCAGCAGCTCGGGAGGTCAGCCCCAGCATTTT; CDR3: CASSSGGQPQHF; V: TRBV7-9; D: NA; J: TRBJ1-5; size: NA
DNA: TGCAGCGGTGTGGAAAAGCGGACTGAAGCTTTCTTT; CDR3: CSGVEKRTEAFF; V: TRBV29-1; D: NA; J: TRBJ1-1; size: NA
DNA: TGTGCCAGCAGCTTAGTGCAGGGGAACTACGAGCAGTACTTC; CDR3: CASSLVQGNYEQYF; V: TRBV13; D: NA; J: TRBJ2-7; size: NA
DNA: TGTGCCAGCAGCACACGGACAGGGGGCCTTGTTAGCAATCAGCCCCAGCATTTT; CDR3: CASSTRTGGLVSNQPQHF; V: TRBV21-1; D: NA; J: TRBJ1-5; size: NA
DNA: TGTGCCAGCAGTCTGGGGACAGGGACGCTCTACGAGCAGTACTTC; CDR3: CASSLGTGTLYEQYF; V: TRBV27; D: TRBD1; J: TRBJ2-7; size: NA